A selection of T cell receptor beta chains follows, all from one sample in a study of T cells in tuberculosis. Sequencing was performed with immunoSEQ multiplex PCR; in TCRdb, only in-frame clones are kept and a portion is missing. The table includes approximately 59,000 clones, around 81% detected once. The sequenced sample consisted of CD1b-GMM tetramer-negative cells sorted from PBMCs. These receptors all come from an adult woman with latent tuberculosis. Each CDR3 is given with its conserved first and last residue. D genes are given only for firm matches. Expanded clones are given a class, and other clones once, few, many or no size at all.

V gene	clone size	D gene	J gene	CDR3 DNA	CDR3 protein
TRBV5-1	.	.	TRBJ2-3	TGCGCCAGCAGCTTGGGGACAGACGATACGCAGTATTTT	CASSLGTDDTQYF
TRBV4-2	.	.	TRBJ2-5	TGTGCCAGCAGCCAAGATTGGGCGGGAGAGACCCAGTACTTC	CASSQDWAGETQYF
TRBV4-1	.	TRBD1	TRBJ2-1	TGCGCCAGCAGCCACCGAGACAGGGGCTCCAATGAGCAGTTCTTC	CASSHRDRGSNEQFF
TRBV11-2	.	TRBD2	TRBJ2-7	TGTGCCAGCAGCTCGACTAGCGGGGGCTACGAGCAGTACTTC	CASSSTSGGYEQYF
TRBV5-1	.	TRBD2	TRBJ2-2	TGCGCCAGCAGCTGGACTAGCGGGAGCCCTAACACCGGGGAGCTGTTTTTT	CASSWTSGSPNTGELFF
TRBV5-1	.	.	TRBJ1-2	TGCGCCAGCAGCCCCAGCCGGGGGGGTCCAGCAGGTGGCTACACCTTC	CASSPSRGGPAGGYTF
TRBV7-9	.	.	TRBJ1-4	TGTGCCAGCAGCTCAACTGGGGGGGAAAAACTGTTTTTT	CASSSTGGEKLFF
TRBV19	.	TRBD1	TRBJ1-2	TGTGCCAGTACTCCGGACAGGGGAGGCTATGGCTACACCTTC	CASTPDRGGYGYTF
TRBV28	.	TRBD1	TRBJ1-2	TGTGCCAGCAGTTTATGGGACAGGGGCGTTCTCTATGGCTACACCTTC	CASSLWDRGVLYGYTF
TRBV28	few	.	TRBJ1-3	TGTGCCAGCAGTCCACCCAGGGTCTCCGGAAACACCATATATTTT	CASSPPRVSGNTIYF
TRBV14	.	TRBD2	TRBJ2-7	TGTGCCAGCAGCCGGAGACTAGCGGGAGCTTCGTACGAGCAGTACTTC	CASSRRLAGASYEQYF
TRBV7-3	.	TRBD1	TRBJ2-5	TGTGCCAGCAGCCCCCAGGGACAGGGGAAGGGAGAGACCCAGTACTTC	CASSPQGQGKGETQYF
TRBV28	.	TRBD1	TRBJ1-4	TGTGCCAGCAGTAGCTCCAGACAGGGTCGAACTGCTAAACTGTTTTTT	CASSSSRQGRTAKLFF
TRBV11-2	.	.	TRBJ1-1	TGTGCCAGCAGCTTCGGTCAGAACACTGAAGCTTTCTTT	CASSFGQNTEAFF
TRBV11-2	.	.	TRBJ2-3	TGTGCCAGCAGCTTTCGGGGAGATACGCAGTATTTT	CASSFRGDTQYF
TRBV19	few	.	TRBJ2-2	TGTGCCAGTACCTTTCTGGCCGCGAACACCGGGGAGCTGTTTTTT	CASTFLAANTGELFF
TRBV7-9	.	TRBD2	TRBJ2-2	TGTGCCAGCGCTTGGGGCGGGAGTGACGGGGAGCTGTTTTTT	CASAWGGSDGELFF
TRBV28	.	TRBD2	TRBJ2-7	TGTGCCAGCACCGTCCACAAATACGGTAGCGGGAGGGCCTACGAGCAGTACTTC	CASTVHKYGSGRAYEQYF
TRBV9	.	.	TRBJ1-2	TGTGCCAGCAGCACAACCATGGGGCAGGGCCACTATGGCTACACCTTC	CASSTTMGQGHYGYTF
TRBV7-3	.	.	TRBJ2-7	TGTGCCAGCAGCTTAGGCGCGGGCGGTGAGCAGTACTTC	CASSLGAGGEQYF
TRBV23-1	.	TRBD1	TRBJ1-2	TGCGCCAGCAGTCAATCGATAGAGACAGGGGCTAACTATGGCTACACCTTC	CASSQSIETGANYGYTF
TRBV19	.	.	TRBJ1-3	TGTGCCAGTTCGGGAATTGCAACAGGGTCTGGAAACACCATATATTTT	CASSGIATGSGNTIYF
TRBV30	.	.	TRBJ1-1	TGTGCCTGGAGTGACGGTCTGAACACTGAAGCTTTCTTT	CAWSDGLNTEAFF
TRBV4-2	.	.	TRBJ1-2	TGTGCCAGCAGCCAAGAAGAGGCAGGGGACCACTATGGCTACACCTTC	CASSQEEAGDHYGYTF
TRBV5-6	.	.	TRBJ2-2	TGTGCCAGCAGCTGGAGGCTAGCTGAGGGGGAGCTGTTTTTT	CASSWRLAEGELFF
TRBV6-5	.	.	TRBJ2-2	TGTGCCAGCAGACCTACCCTAGGCGGGGAGCTGTTTTTT	CASRPTLGGELFF
TRBV29-1	once	.	TRBJ1-1	TGCAGCGTTGAAGATAGTGGGGGTTGGACAGAGAACACTGAAGCTTTCTTT	CSVEDSGGWTENTEAFF
TRBV6-5	.	.	TRBJ1-6	TGTGCCAGCAAATCCGGTTCACCCCTCCACTTT	CASKSGSPLHF